The clone carrying this TCR beta chain showed up many times. What it binds is not known. The sample comes from a study of T cells in Graves' hyperthyroidism and ophthalmopathy. Study-level points and caveats: Expanded thyroid clonotypes (above 0.001) were mostly also found in blood. The model made its ophthalmopathy prediction, and onset followed a median roughly six months later.

Trimming cost V 0 bases and J 3 bases; bases outside gene matches: 5. Germline CDR1 reads LGHNA; CDR2 reads YNFKEQ. This CDR3 has 15 amino acids. Each person with ophthalmopathy scored at least 3 on the Clinical Activity Score, reached NOSPECS grade 4 or higher, and had been ill under 3 months. Reasons for excluding patients were uncontrolled infection, other autoimmune disease, pregnancy or lactation. The source material, RNA transcripts, was used to amplify TCR beta CDR3 regions. The HTBI primer set was used in a first-round RT-PCR of the TCR CDR3. Each CDR3 protein is one row after TCRdb ran MiXCR on the multiplex PCR reads. The sample has around 600,000 distinct CDR3 sequences; more than 14% are singletons.

This TCR was recovered from a woman between 50 and 59 years old with Graves' ophthalmopathy. The material sequenced was blood. This chain uses TRBV4-2 with TRBJ2-7, with 7 bases aligning to TRBD1. The CDR3 DNA follows: TGTGCCAGCAGCCAAGAGGCCGGACAGGACTACGAGCAGTACTTC. It translates to CASSQEAGQDYEQYF.